The 25 T cell receptor beta chains given below trace back to one sample, sequenced in a study of Ad26.COV2.S vaccination and SARS-CoV-2 variants (dated by TCRdb to 2020 to 2022). The library was prepared using the immunoSEQ multiplex PCR assay. This immuneACCESS table, as held by TCRdb, lists in-frame sequences with V and J called but not all clones. Of the missing ones, under half trace to an unresolved V gene in checked studies; the others have no known cause. In this sample the table shows around 340,000 clones, about 87% of which occur a single time. The ten largest clonotypes hold around 6.6% of the sample. The treatment or condition label, as the study defines it: 15 to 20 received Ad26.COV2.S at low or high dose, single or two shots; roughly five received placebo; per-sample allocation not given. Repertoires of vaccine and placebo recipients were sequenced from samples collected on day 63 after the first injection.

The material sequenced was peripheral blood, taken in a trial of Ad26.COV2.S vaccine versus placebo. These receptors came from a person between 18 and 65 years old who received the Ad26.COV2.S COVID-19 vaccine or a placebo.

The chain employs TRBV7-9 and TRBJ2-1; D might be TRBD1 (6 bases). CDR1 is SEHNR, CDR2 FQNEAQ, per germline (reference sequence). V was clipped by 7 bases and J by 9 bases, with 16 bases between them. CDR3 length equals 13 residues. The CDR3 coding sequence is TGTGCCAGCACCTCCATGGGACAAGGTGAGCAGTTCTTC. Protein: CASTSMGQGEQFF.

V is TRBV2 and J is TRBJ1-2, with D possibly TRBD1 on 5 matching bases. The CDR3 is 16 residues long. The V and J ends lost 6 bases and 7 bases respectively, with 24 bases between them. Germline V gene data show CDR1 as SNHLY and CDR2 as FYNNEI. CDR3 in DNA: TGTGCCAGCAGCGGAGAACGGGCAGGGTTATTAGGTGGCTACACCTTC. Translated: CASSGERAGLLGGYTF.

This chain joins TRBV7-2 and TRBJ1-1; no clear D gene. V gave up 8 bases and J gave up 4 bases, with 14 bases separating them. This CDR3 has 13 residues. Germline values: CDR1 SGHTA, CDR2 FQGNSA. CDR3 nucleotides: TGTGCCAGCCAGCCCTTGCGAGGCACTGAAGCTTTCTTT. It codes for CASQPLRGTEAFF.

The rearrangement links TRBV29-1 to TRBJ2-7; possibly TRBD1 or TRBD2 for D (6 bases each). CDR1 and CDR2 from the germline V gene are SQVTM and ANQGSEA. There are 12 residues in the CDR3. V lost 6 bases and J lost 0, with 9 bases in between. The CDR3 DNA is TGCAGCGTCGCGGGACACTCCTACGAGCAGTACTTC. Translation gives CSVAGHSYEQYF.

This clone was recorded only once. One end of the junction is discordant with germline, which a read error may explain. The chain employs TRBV30 and TRBJ1-4; TRBD1 matches 7 bases. Germline CDR1 and CDR2: GTSNPN and SVGIG (reference sequence). The CDR3 extends over 13 amino acids. Here the CDR3 reads CAWSVRLEGQRSF. The CDR3 nucleotides read TGTGCCTGGAGTGTACGATTAGAGGGACAGCGCTCCTTT. Full variable domain (remainder filled in from reference TRBV30 and TRBJ1-4): SQTIHQWPATLVQPVGSPLSLECTVEGTSNPNLYWYRQAAGRGLQLLFYSVGIGQISSEVPQNLSASRPQDRQFILSSKKLLLSDSGFYLCAWSVRLEGQRSFGSGTQLSVL.

Turning to this clone: The sample has other DNA sequences that encode this CDR3 too. V gene TRBV9 combines with J gene TRBJ1-2; D is unclear. Germline V gene data show CDR1 as SGDLS and CDR2 as YYNGEE. The CDR3 is 12 residues long. V dropped 0 bases and J dropped 4 bases, with 4 bases sitting between them. The CDR3 DNA sequence: TGTGCCAGCAGCGTAGGATCCTATGGCTACACCTTC. Protein: CASSVGSYGYTF.

V is TRBV7-2 and J is TRBJ2-7; D not resolved. Germline V gene data show CDR1 as SGHTA and CDR2 as FQGNSA. The ends were cut back, 1 base at V and 4 bases at J, with 5 bases in the middle. CDR3 size: 12 residues. Here the CDR3 reads CASSLVIYEQYF. The CDR3 nucleotides read TGTGCCAGCAGCTTAGTAATTTACGAGCAGTACTTC.

The chain recombines TRBV18 with TRBJ1-3; no clear D. Deletions cut 2 bases from V and 3 bases from J, with 8 bases between. Germline V CDR1 and CDR2: KGHSH, LQKENI. The CDR3 runs to 14 residues. CDR3 region: CASSPVQYGNTIYF. DNA of the CDR3: TGTGCCAGCTCACCAGTCCAGTATGGAAACACCATATATTTT.

In DNA, the CDR3 is TGTGCCAGCAGTACCTGGGACAGGGGAGGGAATGAGCAGTTCTTC. Protein sequence: CASSTWDRGGNEQFF. The chain joins TRBV6-5 to TRBJ2-1; 10 bases are shared with TRBD1. The CDR3 length is 15 residues. The V and J ends lost 5 bases and 7 bases, in that order; junction bases with no gene match: 8. From germline, CDR1 is MNHEY and CDR2 SVGAGI.

The chain joins TRBV20-1 to TRBJ2-3; the D is unclear. Germline loops: CDR1 DFQATT, CDR2 SNEGSKA (reference sequence). The CDR3 sequence is 11 residues long. V gave up 6 bases and J gave up 2 bases, with 6 bases separating them. This CDR3 reads CSAKYTDTQYF. CDR3 bases: TGCAGTGCGAAATACACAGATACGCAGTATTTT.

This chain uses TRBV2 with TRBJ2-4; maybe TRBD1 (8 bases). The CDR3 spans 14 residues. Germline V CDR1 and CDR2: SNHLY, FYNNEI. The V gene lost 6 bases and the J gene lost 4 bases, with 13 bases spanning the gap. This chain's CDR3 is CASRAGQEKNIQYF. CDR3 bases: TGTGCCAGCAGAGCGGGACAGGAGAAAAACATTCAGTACTTC. Full variable domain (outside the CDR3, taken from reference TRBV2 and TRBJ2-4): EPEVTQTPSHQVTQMGQEVILRCVPISNHLYFYWYRQILGQKVEFLVSFYNNEISEKSEIFDDQFSVERPDGSNFTLKIRSTKLEDSAMYFCASRAGQEKNIQYFGAGTRLSVL.

The chain uses TRBV6-5 and TRBJ2-3; possible D gene TRBD2, 5 bases. CDR3 length: 13 residues. In germline, CDR1 is MNHEY, CDR2 SVGAGI. Trimming removed 7 bases at V and 5 bases at J, with 13 bases between. The CDR3 region has the DNA TGTGCCAGCACCCGGACTGCTAGAGATACGCAGTATTTT. Amino acid sequence: CASTRTARDTQYF.

CDR3 DNA sequence: TGTGCCAGCAGTTTCCAACCCCAAGAGACCCAGTACTTC. It encodes CASSFQPQETQYF. The genes are TRBV12-3 or TRBV12-4 and TRBJ2-5; the D is unclear. V was cut by 3 bases and J by 1 base, with 6 bases left in between. The length of the CDR3 is 13 residues.

The V gene is TRBV28, the J gene TRBJ1-2; D unresolved. The length of the CDR3 is 14 residues. Germline assignment: CDR1 MDHEN and CDR2 SYDVKM. The ends were cut back, 4 bases at V and 2 bases at J, with 11 bases in the middle. As DNA, the CDR3 is TGTGCCAGCAGTTATAGGACTACGAACTATGGCTACACCTTC. It codes for CASSYRTTNYGYTF.

V usage is TRBV7-2 and J usage is TRBJ2-7; D remains ambiguous. Germline values: CDR1 SGHTA, CDR2 FQGNSA. Trimming cost V 1 base and J 4 bases, with 14 bases left between them. This CDR3 region has 15 residues. Written as DNA, the CDR3 is TGTGCCAGCAGCTTAGGTGGGAATGGAGTGTACGAGCAGTACTTC. Translation: CASSLGGNGVYEQYF.

The CDR3 spells CASSVAGTASRAFF. The CDR3 DNA reads TGTGCCAGCAGCGTAGCTGGGACGGCCTCGCGGGCTTTCTTT. The chain employs TRBV9 and TRBJ1-1, with D tentatively TRBD1 (5 bases). V was shortened by 0 bases and J by 11 bases, with 17 bases between the two germline ends. The germline V gene has CDR1 SGDLS and CDR2 YYNGEE. The CDR3 length is 14 residues.

The chain employs TRBV21-1 and TRBJ2-7; the listed D gene, TRBD1, was not tested against the DNA. TRBV21-1 is deemed a pseudogene. The CDR3 has 16 amino acids. CDR3 coding DNA: TGTGCCAGCAGCAAAGGGCCCCAGACAGGCTCCTACGAGCAGTACTTC. It codes for CASSKGPQTGSYEQYF.

This clone has only one observation. The V call is TRBV3-1 (or the pseudogene TRBV3-2), the J call TRBJ2-5; either TRBD1 or TRBD2 may supply D (6 bases each). V shed 2 bases and J shed 4 bases, with 14 bases lying between them. Looked up from germline, CDR1 is LGHDT and CDR2 is YNNKEL (reference sequence). The CDR3 has 15 amino acids. CDR3 coding DNA: TGTGCCAGCAGCCAACTTGTCAGGGGAGGAGAGACCCAGTACTTC. Translated, it gives CASSQLVRGGETQYF.

The rearrangement joins TRBV7-3 to TRBJ2-3; TRBD2 matches 11 bases. Trimming cost V 0 bases and J 4 bases; bases outside gene matches: 3. Germline V lookup: CDR1 SGHTA, CDR2 FQGTGA. The CDR3 covers 16 residues. CDR3 in DNA: TGTGCCAGCAGCTTAACTAGCGGGGGGGCCGCAGATACGCAGTATTTT. Protein: CASSLTSGGAADTQYF.

The chain is built from TRBV25-1 and TRBJ2-7, with a tentative D call TRBD2 (5 bases). CDR3 length: 13 residues. Germline assignment: CDR1 MGHDK and CDR2 SYGVNS. V lost 4 bases to trimming and J lost 2 bases, with 9 bases between them. The CDR3: CASSVKAAYEQYF. The CDR3 nucleotides are TGTGCCAGCAGTGTAAAAGCGGCCTACGAGCAGTACTTC.

The chain employs TRBV15 and TRBJ2-7, with TRBD2 matching over 7 bases. The CDR3 has 15 residues. V gave up 0 bases and J gave up 0 bases; unmatched junction bases: 2. Looked up from germline, CDR1 is LNHNV and CDR2 is YYDKDF (reference sequence). CDR3 nucleotide sequence: TGTGCCACCAGCAGAGAAGCGGGGAGCTCCTACGAGCAGTACTTC. Its translation is CATSREAGSSYEQYF.

This chain links TRBV4-1 with TRBJ2-3; a possible D gene is TRBD2 (6 bases). The CDR3 length is 16 residues. From germline, CDR1 is MGHRA and CDR2 YSYEKL. V was trimmed by 0 bases and J by 2 bases, leaving 12 bases between them. CDR3 DNA sequence: TGCGCCAGCAGCCAAGAAGAAGGAGGGCCCACAGATACGCAGTATTTT. Residues: CASSQEEGGPTDTQYF.

Of note for this clone: At one end the junction does not follow the germline gene, possibly because of a read error. The gene calls are TRBV7-7 and TRBJ2-3; D uncertain. The CDR3 extends over 13 amino acids. The germline V gene encodes CDR1 SSHAT and CDR2 FNYEAQ (reference sequence). In DNA, the CDR3 is TGTGCTAGCAGCCCCGACTTGGGGGATACGCAGTATTTT. Residues: CASSPDLGDTQYF.

The gene calls are TRBV10-3 and TRBJ1-1; D gene unclear. The CDR3 sequence is 12 residues long. V lost 3 bases and J 10 bases, leaving 12 bases between the germline ends. Germline V gene sequence: CDR1 ENHRY, CDR2 SYGVKD. In nucleotides, the CDR3 is TGTGCCATCAGTGACCCCGGGGAGGCAGCTTTCTTT. It is translated as CAISDPGEAAFF.

V usage is TRBV2 and J usage is TRBJ2-1, with a tentative D call TRBD1 (6 bases). Germline V gene sequence: CDR1 SNHLY, CDR2 FYNNEI. The V end lost 6 bases, the J end lost 2 bases, and 11 bases lay between the germline ends. This CDR3 comprises 14 residues. CDR3 sequence reads: CASRQGETYNEQFF. In DNA, the CDR3 is TGTGCCAGCAGACAGGGAGAGACCTACAATGAGCAGTTCTTC.